The T cell receptor beta chain under discussion was sequenced for a study of technical replicates of blood from a few donors. This clone was detected only once. Only in-frame clones appear in the TCRdb table, and some are missing; sequencing was by immunoSEQ multiplex PCR. The data contain 65,000 to 95,000 clones, 85% to 95% of them singletons. Deletions cut 5 bases from V and 3 bases from J, with 13 bases between. Germline CDR1 reads MDHEN; CDR2 reads SYDVKM. The CDR3 is 14 residues long. This rearrangement joins TRBV28 to TRBJ1-2; D possibly corresponds to TRBD1 (5 bases). Material for sequencing was T cells isolated from PBMCs. The sequence derives from a human donor in good health. The CDR3 DNA is TGTGCCAGCAGTCTTCCTACAGGAGACTATGGCTACACCTTC. Amino acid sequence: CASSLPTGDYGYTF.